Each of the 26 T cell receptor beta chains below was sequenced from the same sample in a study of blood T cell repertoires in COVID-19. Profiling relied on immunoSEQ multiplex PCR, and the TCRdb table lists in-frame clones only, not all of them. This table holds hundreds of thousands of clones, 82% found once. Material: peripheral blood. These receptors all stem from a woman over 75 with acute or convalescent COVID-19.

The CDR3 is CASSLWATSENEQFF. CDR3 nucleotides: TGTGCCAGCAGCTTATGGGCGACTAGCGAAAATGAGCAGTTCTTC. V gene TRBV7-2 combines with J gene TRBJ2-1, with 8 bases identical to TRBD2. From germline, CDR1 is SGHTA and CDR2 FQGNSA. V shed 2 bases and J 7 bases; nucleotides not matched to a gene: 7. The CDR3 is 15 residues long.

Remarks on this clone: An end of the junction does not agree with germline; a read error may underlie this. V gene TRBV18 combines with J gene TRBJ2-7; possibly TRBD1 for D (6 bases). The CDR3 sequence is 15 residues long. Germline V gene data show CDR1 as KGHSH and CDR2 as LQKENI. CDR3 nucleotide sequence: TGTGCCAGCTCACCACCGCGGCAGGGGTTCTACCAGCAGTACTTC. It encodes CASSPPRQGFYQQYF.

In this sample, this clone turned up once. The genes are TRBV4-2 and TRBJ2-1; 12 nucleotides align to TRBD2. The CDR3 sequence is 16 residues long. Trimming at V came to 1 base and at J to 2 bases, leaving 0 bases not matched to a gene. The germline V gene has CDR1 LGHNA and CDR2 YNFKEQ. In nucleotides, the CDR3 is TGTGCCAGCAGCCAAGGGACTAGCGGGGCCTACAATGAGCAGTTCTTC. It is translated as CASSQGTSGAYNEQFF.

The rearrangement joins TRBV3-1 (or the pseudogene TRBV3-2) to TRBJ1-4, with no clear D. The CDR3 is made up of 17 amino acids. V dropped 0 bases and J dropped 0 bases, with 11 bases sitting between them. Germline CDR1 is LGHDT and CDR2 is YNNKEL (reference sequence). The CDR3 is CASSQEELASTNEKLFF. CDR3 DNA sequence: TGTGCCAGCAGCCAAGAAGAGCTCGCTTCAACTAATGAAAAACTGTTTTTT.

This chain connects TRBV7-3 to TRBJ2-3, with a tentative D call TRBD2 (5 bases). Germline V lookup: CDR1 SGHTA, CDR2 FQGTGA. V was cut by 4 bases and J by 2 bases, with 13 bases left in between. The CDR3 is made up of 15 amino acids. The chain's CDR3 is CASSYHLADTDTQYF. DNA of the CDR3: TGTGCCAGCAGCTATCATCTAGCCGACACAGATACGCAGTATTTT.

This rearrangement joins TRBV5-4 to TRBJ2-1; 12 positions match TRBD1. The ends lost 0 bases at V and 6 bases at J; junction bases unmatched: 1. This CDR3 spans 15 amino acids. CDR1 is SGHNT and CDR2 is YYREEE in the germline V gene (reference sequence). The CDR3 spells CASSLGDRGLNEQFF. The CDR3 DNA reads TGTGCCAGCAGCTTGGGGGACAGGGGGCTCAATGAGCAGTTCTTC.

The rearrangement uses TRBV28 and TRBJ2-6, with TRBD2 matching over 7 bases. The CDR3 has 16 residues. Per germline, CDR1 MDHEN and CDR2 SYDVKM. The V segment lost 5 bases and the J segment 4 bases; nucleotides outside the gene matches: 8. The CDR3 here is CASSTRREGGANVLTF. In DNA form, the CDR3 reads TGTGCCAGCAGTACTCGGAGGGAGGGAGGGGCCAACGTCCTGACTTTC.

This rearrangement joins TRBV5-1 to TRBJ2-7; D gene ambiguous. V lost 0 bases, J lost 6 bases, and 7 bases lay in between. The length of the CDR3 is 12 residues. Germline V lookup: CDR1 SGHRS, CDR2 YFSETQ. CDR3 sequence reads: CASSLERGEQYF. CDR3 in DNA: TGCGCCAGCAGCTTGGAACGAGGCGAGCAGTACTTC.

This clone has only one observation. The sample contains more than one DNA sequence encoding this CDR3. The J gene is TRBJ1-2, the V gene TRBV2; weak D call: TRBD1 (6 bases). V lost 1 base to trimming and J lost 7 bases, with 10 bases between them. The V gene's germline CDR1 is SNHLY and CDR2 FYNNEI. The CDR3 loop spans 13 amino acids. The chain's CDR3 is CASSEGQDRGYTF. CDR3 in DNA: TGTGCCAGCAGTGAAGGACAGGATCGTGGCTACACCTTC.

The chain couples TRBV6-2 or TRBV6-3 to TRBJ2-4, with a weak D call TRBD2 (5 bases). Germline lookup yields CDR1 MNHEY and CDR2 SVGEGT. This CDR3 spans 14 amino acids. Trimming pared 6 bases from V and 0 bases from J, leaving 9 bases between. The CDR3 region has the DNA TGTGCCAGCAGCCCGGAGGCAGCCAAAAACATTCAGTACTTC. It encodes CASSPEAAKNIQYF.

In DNA, the CDR3 is TGTGCCAGCAGTTCCTACAGGGGATGGGGCTACACCTTC. Protein product: CASSSYRGWGYTF. The chain carries TRBV6-2 or TRBV6-3 and TRBJ1-2; 7 positions agree with TRBD1. V lost 4 bases, J lost 8 bases, and 7 bases stayed unmatched. The CDR3 runs to 13 residues. Germline-derived CDR1 and CDR2 are MNHEY and SVGEGT.

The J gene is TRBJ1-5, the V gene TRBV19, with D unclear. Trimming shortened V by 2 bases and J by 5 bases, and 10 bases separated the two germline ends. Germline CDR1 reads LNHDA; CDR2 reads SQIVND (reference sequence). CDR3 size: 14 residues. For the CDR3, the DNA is TGTGCCAGTAGTATACCTCTCGGAGATCAGCCCCAGCATTTT. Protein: CASSIPLGDQPQHF. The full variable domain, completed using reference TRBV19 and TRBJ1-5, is DGGITQSPKYLFRKEGQNVTLSCEQNLNHDAMYWYRQDPGQGLRLIYYSQIVNDFQKGDIAEGYSVSREKKESFPLTVTSAQKNPTAFYLCASSIPLGDQPQHFGDGTRLSIL.

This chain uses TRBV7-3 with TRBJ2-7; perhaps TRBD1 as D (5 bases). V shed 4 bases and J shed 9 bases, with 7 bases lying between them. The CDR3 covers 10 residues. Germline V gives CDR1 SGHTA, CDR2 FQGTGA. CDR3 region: CASSSQGQYF. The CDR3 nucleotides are TGTGCCAGCAGCTCCCAGGGGCAGTACTTC. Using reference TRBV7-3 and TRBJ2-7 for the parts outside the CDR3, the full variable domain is GAGVSQTPSNKVTEKGKYVELRCDPISGHTALYWYRQSLGQGPEFLIYFQGTGAADDSGLPNDRFFAVRPEGSVSTLKIQRTERGDSAVYLCASSSQGQYFGPGTRLTVT.

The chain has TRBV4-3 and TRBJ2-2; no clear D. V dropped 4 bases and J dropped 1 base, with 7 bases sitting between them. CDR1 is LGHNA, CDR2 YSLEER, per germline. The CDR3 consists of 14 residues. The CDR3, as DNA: TGCGCCAGCAGCCGCGCCTGGAACACCGGGGAGCTGTTTTTT. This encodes CASSRAWNTGELFF.

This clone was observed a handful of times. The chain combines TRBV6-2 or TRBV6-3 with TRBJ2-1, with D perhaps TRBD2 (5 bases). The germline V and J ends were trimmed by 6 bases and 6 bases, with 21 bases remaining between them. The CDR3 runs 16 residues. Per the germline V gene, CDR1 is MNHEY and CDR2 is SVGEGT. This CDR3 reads CASSLTGRAGGNEQFF. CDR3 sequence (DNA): TGTGCCAGCAGCCTGACTGGTAGGGCGGGTGGCAATGAGCAGTTCTTC.

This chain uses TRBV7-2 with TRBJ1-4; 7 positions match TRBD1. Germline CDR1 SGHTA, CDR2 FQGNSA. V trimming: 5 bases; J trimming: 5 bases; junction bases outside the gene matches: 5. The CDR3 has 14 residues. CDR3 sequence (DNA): TGTGCCAGCAGCCGGGGACAGCTCAATGAAAAACTGTTTTTT. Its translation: CASSRGQLNEKLFF.

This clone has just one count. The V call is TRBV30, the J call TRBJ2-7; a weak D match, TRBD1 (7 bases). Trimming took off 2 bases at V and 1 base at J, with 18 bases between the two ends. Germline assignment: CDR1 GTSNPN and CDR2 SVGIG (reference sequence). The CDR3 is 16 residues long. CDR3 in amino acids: CAWSPPKTGRSYEQYF. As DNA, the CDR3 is TGTGCCTGGAGTCCTCCGAAGACAGGGAGGTCCTACGAGCAGTACTTC.

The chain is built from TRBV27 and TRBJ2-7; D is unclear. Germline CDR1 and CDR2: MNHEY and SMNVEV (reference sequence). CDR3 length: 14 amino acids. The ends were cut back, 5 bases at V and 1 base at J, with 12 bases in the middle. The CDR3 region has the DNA TGTGCCAGCAGTACCTACGACACGTCCTACGAGCAGTACTTC. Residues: CASSTYDTSYEQYF.

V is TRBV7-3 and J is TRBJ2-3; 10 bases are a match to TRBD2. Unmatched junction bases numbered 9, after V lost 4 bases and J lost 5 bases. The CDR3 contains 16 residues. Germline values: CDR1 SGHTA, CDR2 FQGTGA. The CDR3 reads CASSSSSGSDGDTQYF. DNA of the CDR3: TGTGCCAGCAGCTCTTCTAGCGGGAGTGATGGAGATACGCAGTATTTT.

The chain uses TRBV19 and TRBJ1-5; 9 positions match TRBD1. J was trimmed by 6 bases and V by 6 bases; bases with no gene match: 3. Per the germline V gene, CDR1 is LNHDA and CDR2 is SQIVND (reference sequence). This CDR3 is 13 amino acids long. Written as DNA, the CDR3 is TGTGCCAGTAGAGGGACAGGGACTCAGCCCCAGCATTTT. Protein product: CASRGTGTQPQHF.

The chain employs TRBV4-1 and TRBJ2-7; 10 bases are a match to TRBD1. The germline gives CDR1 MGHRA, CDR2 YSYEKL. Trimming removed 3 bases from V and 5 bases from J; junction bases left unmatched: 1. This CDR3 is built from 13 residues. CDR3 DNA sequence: TGCGCCAGCAGCCATGACAGGGGGCACGAGCAGTACTTC. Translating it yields CASSHDRGHEQYF.

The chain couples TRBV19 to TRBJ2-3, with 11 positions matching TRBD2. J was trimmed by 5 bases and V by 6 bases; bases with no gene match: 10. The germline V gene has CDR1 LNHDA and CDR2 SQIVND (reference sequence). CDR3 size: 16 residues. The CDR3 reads CASSQRLAGLLDTQYF. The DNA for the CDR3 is TGTGCCAGTAGCCAACGACTAGCGGGACTACTAGATACGCAGTATTTT. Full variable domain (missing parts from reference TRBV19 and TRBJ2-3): DGGITQSPKYLFRKEGQNVTLSCEQNLNHDAMYWYRQDPGQGLRLIYYSQIVNDFQKGDIAEGYSVSREKKESFPLTVTSAQKNPTAFYLCASSQRLAGLLDTQYFGPGTRLTVL.

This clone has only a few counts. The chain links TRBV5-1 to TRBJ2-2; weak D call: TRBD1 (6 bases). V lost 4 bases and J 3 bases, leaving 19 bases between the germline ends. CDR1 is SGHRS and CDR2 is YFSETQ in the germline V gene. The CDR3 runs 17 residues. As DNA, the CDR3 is TGCGCCAGCAGCCCCTTCGGCAGGGGCGAATACACCGGGGAGCTGTTTTTT. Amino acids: CASSPFGRGEYTGELFF.

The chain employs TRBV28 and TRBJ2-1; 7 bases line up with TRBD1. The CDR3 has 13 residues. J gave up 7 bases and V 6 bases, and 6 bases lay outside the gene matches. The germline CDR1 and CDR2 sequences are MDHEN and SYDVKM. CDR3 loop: CASSRQGPNEQFF. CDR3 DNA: TGTGCCAGCAGCCGACAGGGTCCGAATGAGCAGTTCTTC.

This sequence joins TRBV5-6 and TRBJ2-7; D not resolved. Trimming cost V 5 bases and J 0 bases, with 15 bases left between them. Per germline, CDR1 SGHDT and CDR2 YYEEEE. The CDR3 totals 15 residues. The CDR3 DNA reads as TGTGCCAGCAGTCCTAACTATGCCCTCTCCTACGAGCAGTACTTC. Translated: CASSPNYALSYEQYF.

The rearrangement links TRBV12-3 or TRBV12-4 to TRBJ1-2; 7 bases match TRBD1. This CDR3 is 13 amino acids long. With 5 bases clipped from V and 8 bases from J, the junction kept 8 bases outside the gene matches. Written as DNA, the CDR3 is TGTGCCAGCAGTGGCACAGGGGAGGAGGGCTACACCTTC. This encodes CASSGTGEEGYTF.